Each of the 6 T cell receptor beta chains below was sequenced from the same sample in a study of T-cell reconstitution after alpha-beta-depleted transplantation in children. The TCRbeta library was prepared with unique molecular identifiers. TCRdb ran MiXCR on the PCR reads and lists one entry per CDR3 protein. Among around 200,000 distinct CDR3 sequences listed, about 6.3% were seen once. The sequencing here drew on PBMCs from the stem cell graft donor, taken from the stem cell graft. The source of these receptors is a human donor who donated a stem cell graft to a child with Wiskott-Aldrich syndrome.

This clonotype came up many times. The chain couples TRBV12-3 or TRBV12-4 to TRBJ2-7; D gene uncertain. V was shortened by 4 bases and J by 5 bases, with 6 bases between the two germline ends. The CDR3 spans 11 residues. CDR3 amino acids: CASSYRDEQYF. CDR3 bases: TGTGCCAGCAGTTATAGGGACGAGCAGTACTTC.

This clonotype was seen at least ten times. This chain connects TRBV4-3 to TRBJ1-1, with a weak D call TRBD1 (5 bases). Germline CDR1 reads LGHNA; CDR2 reads YSLEER. The CDR3 contains 13 residues. Trimming removed 0 bases at V and 4 bases at J, with 6 bases between. The CDR3 here is CASSQDGTTEAFF. The CDR3 DNA is TGCGCCAGCAGCCAAGATGGGACCACTGAAGCTTTCTTT.

Here the CDR3 reads CSASRDYTDTQYF. CDR3 bases: TGCAGTGCTAGCCGGGACTACACAGATACGCAGTATTTT. The rearrangement links TRBV20-1 to TRBJ2-3, with 7 bases that match TRBD2. CDR3 size: 13 residues. V was pared by 3 bases and J by 2 bases, with 2 bases of the junction left unmatched. Germline V lookup: CDR1 DFQATT, CDR2 SNEGSKA (reference sequence).

This clonotype was recorded at least ten times. The chain recombines TRBV20-1 with TRBJ2-1; D uncertain. CDR1 and CDR2 (germline): DFQATT, SNEGSKA (reference sequence). The CDR3 has 15 residues. With 0 bases removed from V and 8 bases from J, the gap between germline ends came to 17 bases. CDR3 amino acids: CSARDGTPKAHEQFF. The CDR3 coding sequence is TGCAGTGCTAGAGATGGAACCCCAAAGGCCCATGAGCAGTTCTTC.

The table lists this clonotype with many counts. CDR3 nucleotides: TGCGCCAGCAGCCAAGAATCACTAGCGGGGGGCGAGCAGTACTTC. This translates into CASSQESLAGGEQYF. The chain links TRBV4-1 to TRBJ2-7; 12 nucleotides match TRBD2. There are 15 residues in the CDR3. The germline V gene has CDR1 MGHRA and CDR2 YSYEKL. V trimming: 0 bases; J trimming: 6 bases; junction bases outside the gene matches: 3.

This clonotype was recorded at least ten times. This sequence joins TRBV3-1 and TRBJ2-7; no firm D call. Trimming shortened V by 4 bases and J by 5 bases, and 18 bases separated the two germline ends. The V gene's germline CDR1 is LGHDT and CDR2 YNNKEL (reference sequence). The CDR3 has 15 residues. The DNA of the CDR3 is TGTGCCAGCAGCCTACGTGTTCCCTGGTTTGACGAGCAGTACTTC. Its protein is CASSLRVPWFDEQYF.